The entry below gives a single TCR beta chain sequence along with its context. The antigen is not known. This record belongs to a study of blood T cells in healthy people across ages. The study's findings and limits: The study lacked donor CMV status, which possibly confounded expanded clonotype changes.

For the second PCR, which ran for 7 to 11 cycles, a sample-barcoded 5' primer and a J-beta primer mix were used. Via MiXCR, TCRdb re-called the 5' RACE reads, giving one row per CDR3 protein. The sample lists hundreds of thousands of distinct CDR3 sequences; under 40% were seen once. In germline, CDR1 is SEHNR, CDR2 FQNEAQ (reference sequence). V lost 4 bases and J 8 bases, leaving 11 bases between the germline ends. The CDR3 is made up of 12 amino acids. The chain recombines TRBV7-9 with TRBJ1-2; tentative D call: TRBD1 (5 bases). The sequence derives from a man aged 18 to 29 in good health. The material sequenced was blood. This chain's CDR3 is CASSSDSLGYTF. The CDR3 DNA follows: TGTGCCAGCAGCTCCGACAGCTTGGGCTACACCTTC.